The present T cell receptor (beta chain) was sequenced within a study of blood T cells in healthy people across ages. A word on this clonotype: Its antigen is still unknown.

Study-wide findings and caveats: Comparison with aged donors showed that long-lived donors had more naive CD4+ cells and higher diversity.

Next came a second PCR, run for roughly 6 to 11 cycles, which used a sample-barcoded 5' primer along with a J-beta primer mix. All samples gave at least 2.5 million CDR3-containing paired-end reads. TCRdb itself ran the 5' RACE reads through MiXCR, one entry per CDR3 protein. Seen here are 1.2 million to 1.5 million distinct CDR3 sequences, approximately 42% observed once, and the top ten hold roughly 7.9%. The CDR3 is 17 amino acids. CDR1 SGHTA and CDR2 FQGNSA come from the germline V gene. J gave up 6 bases and V 5 bases, and 16 bases lay outside the gene matches. The sequence was collected from a woman under 30 in good health. The genes are TRBV7-2 and TRBJ2-1; 7 nucleotides agree with TRBD2. The sequencing sample was made of blood. CDR3 in amino acids: CASSPRAGDYRVNEQFF. The CDR3, as DNA: TGTGCCAGCAGCCCAAGGGCGGGAGATTATAGGGTCAATGAGCAGTTCTTC.